The clone carrying this T cell receptor (beta chain) was detected a few times. This sample was taken from a study of blood T cell repertoires in COVID-19. For the study at large: The analysed material was cDNA or gDNA that came from T cells, B-cell-depleted T cells, or PBMCs.

Trimming shortened V by 4 bases and J by 4 bases, and 11 bases separated the two germline ends. CDR3 length: 14 amino acids. The germline V gene encodes CDR1 SGHVS and CDR2 FQNEAQ. Original handling: How many nucleated cells were present was estimated from reference gene primer amplification. Produced via immunoSEQ multiplex PCR; TCRdb's table is partial and in-frame only. V and J calls and clone size are those listed in that table; D and trimming were worked out from the DNA. The profile shows approximately 90,000 clones, about 83% of them singletons. This chain connects TRBV7-8 to TRBJ1-5; D is possibly TRBD1 (6 bases). This TCR was recovered from a human donor in a cohort sampled during active COVID-19. Sequencing was carried out using peripheral blood. CDR3 residues: CASSSGTKNQPQHF. The CDR3 DNA reads TGTGCCAGCAGCTCCGGGACAAAAAATCAGCCCCAGCATTTT. The whole variable domain, remainder taken from reference TRBV7-8 and TRBJ1-5, is GAGVSQSPRYKVAKRGQDVALRCDPISGHVSLFWYQQALGQGPEFLTYFQNEAQLDKSGLPSDRFFAERPEGSVSTLKIQRTQQEDSAVYLCASSSGTKNQPQHFGDGTRLSIL.